A selection of T cell receptor beta chains follows, all from one sample in a study of T-cell reconstitution after alpha-beta-depleted transplantation in children. One entry per CDR3 protein results from TCRdb running MiXCR on the PCR reads. The sample lists more than 400,000 distinct CDR3 sequences; about 40% were seen once. The sample was PBMCs, taken before TCRalphabeta/CD19-depleted stem cell transplant. The origin of the receptors is a girl aged 2 to 10 with aplastic anemia, due to receive a stem cell transplant. CDR3s include the opening cysteine and the closing phenylalanine or tryptophan. D genes are given only for firm matches. A clone size is listed for some rows: how often the clone was seen (once, few, many), or a class if it is expanded.

D gene	J gene	V gene	clone size	CDR3 DNA	CDR3 protein
TRBD2	TRBJ2-1	TRBV11-2	many	TGTGCCAGCAGCCAGATGAGACTAGCGGGAGAAAATGAGCAGTTCTTC	CASSQMRLAGENEQFF
-	TRBJ2-2	TRBV12-3/TRBV12-4	-	TGTGCCAGCAGCCATGGACACGCTGCGGCCGGGGAGCTGTTTTTT	CASSHGHAAAGELFF
-	TRBJ2-7	TRBV5-1	many	TGCGCCAGCAGCCGGGGCAGGGCCTACGAGCAGTACTTC	CASSRGRAYEQYF
-	TRBJ2-1	TRBV27	-	TGTGCCAGCACCCCCTGGGGTTTAAGCTCCTACAATGAGCAGTTCTTC	CASTPWGLSSYNEQFF
-	TRBJ1-1	TRBV7-2	few	TGTGCCAGCAGCCACAGAGATATGAACACTGAAGCTTTCTTT	CASSHRDMNTEAFF
-	TRBJ1-5	TRBV5-1	-	TGCGCCAGCAGCTTGGTCCCCTTACAGCCCCAGCATTTT	CASSLVPLQPQHF
-	TRBJ1-2	TRBV18	few	TGTGCCAGCTCAGATCGCTATGGCTACACCTTC	CASSDRYGYTF
TRBD1	TRBJ1-4	TRBV27	-	TGTGCCAGCGGATTTCAGACAGGGGGCATTGAAAAACTGTTTTTT	CASGFQTGGIEKLFF
TRBD2	TRBJ2-3	TRBV20-1	many	TGCAGCGCCGGACTAGCAGGAGATACGCAGTATTTT	CSAGLAGDTQYF
TRBD1	TRBJ2-7	TRBV15	once	TGTGCCACCAGCAGAGATACGACAGGGCGTGGTTCCTACGAGCAGTACTTC	CATSRDTTGRGSYEQYF
TRBD2	TRBJ2-1	TRBV5-1	many	TGCGCCAGCAGGCCGACTAGCGGGAATGAGCAGTTCTTC	CASRPTSGNEQFF
-	TRBJ2-2	TRBV4-1	few	TGCGCCAGCAGCCAAGACGGACTCCTTCCCGGGGAGCTGTTTTTT	CASSQDGLLPGELFF
TRBD1	TRBJ2-1	TRBV20-1	-	TGCAGTGCTAGAGAGATGAGACAGGGGGGCAATGAGCAGTTCTTC	CSAREMRQGGNEQFF